Presented here are 19 T cell receptor beta chains from one specimen sequenced in a study of OX40 agonist ivuxolimab in advanced cancers. Assay: immunoSEQ multiplex PCR; the TCRdb copy retains only in-frame clones and omits some. The table shows under 90,000 clones, with 75% to 90% occurring only once. This specimen was CD4+ or CD8+ T cells sorted from blood, taken in a trial of the OX40 agonist ivuxolimab. The origin of the receptors is an adult with an advanced solid tumor such as melanoma, head and neck, liver or kidney cancer.

This clone occurred a few times. The chain employs TRBV19 and TRBJ1-5, with 8 bases matching TRBD1. This CDR3 has 15 residues. After removal of 8 bases from V and 6 bases from J, the junction contained 12 bases not matched to a gene. Per germline, CDR1 LNHDA and CDR2 SQIVND (reference sequence). The CDR3 protein is CASQSSGGRGQPQHF. The CDR3 nucleotides read TGTGCCAGTCAATCCTCAGGGGGCCGGGGTCAGCCCCAGCATTTT. Full variable domain (missing parts from reference TRBV19 and TRBJ1-5): DGGITQSPKYLFRKEGQNVTLSCEQNLNHDAMYWYRQDPGQGLRLIYYSQIVNDFQKGDIAEGYSVSREKKESFPLTVTSAQKNPTAFYLCASQSSGGRGQPQHFGDGTRLSIL.

This clone was seen more than once but under ten times. The rearrangement links TRBV18 to TRBJ1-6; a possible D gene is TRBD1 (5 bases). V dropped 6 bases and J dropped 9 bases, with 21 bases sitting between them. CDR3 length: 16 residues. The germline V gene has CDR1 KGHSH and CDR2 LQKENI. The CDR3 DNA follows: TGTGCCAGCTCCGCACAGGTTGGGGTGTTGGGTTCACCCCTCCACTTT. Amino acids: CASSAQVGVLGSPLHF.

J is TRBJ2-1 and V is TRBV19; the D call may be TRBD1 or TRBD2 (5 bases each). The CDR3 covers 16 residues. Germline values: CDR1 LNHDA, CDR2 SQIVND (reference sequence). V lost 4 bases to trimming and J lost 3 bases, with 16 bases between them. The CDR3 protein is CASSNTGTEVYNEQFF. The CDR3 nucleotides are TGTGCCAGTAGTAATACTGGGACGGAAGTCTACAATGAGCAGTTCTTC.

CDR3 DNA sequence: TGTGCCAGCAGCTCCCGGACTAGCGGGGAGCAGTACTTC. Its translation is CASSSRTSGEQYF. This chain connects TRBV9 to TRBJ2-7; 11 nucleotides agree with TRBD2. Germline V gives CDR1 SGDLS, CDR2 YYNGEE. The length of the CDR3 is 13 residues. The junction had 4 bases not matched to a gene; V was cut back by 4 bases and J by 7 bases.

The genes are TRBV6-6 and TRBJ2-7; a possible D gene is TRBD2 (6 bases). The ends were cut back, 2 bases at V and 0 bases at J, with 8 bases in the middle. The germline V gene encodes CDR1 MNHNY and CDR2 SVGAGI (reference sequence). The CDR3 spans 14 residues. CDR3 in DNA: TGTGCCAGCAGTTACGGGCGGGGCTCCTACGAGCAGTACGTC. Amino acid sequence: CASSYGRGSYEQYV.

The chain links TRBV6-1 to TRBJ1-2, with unresolved D. The CDR3 spans 15 residues. V was cut by 6 bases and J by 0 bases, with 14 bases left in between. Germline V CDR1 and CDR2: MNHNS, SASEGT. The chain's CDR3 is CASSVRLNANYGYTF. CDR3 nucleotides: TGTGCCAGCAGCGTCCGACTGAACGCTAACTATGGCTACACCTTC.

The chain carries TRBV5-1 and TRBJ1-4; D perhaps matches TRBD1 (5 bases). This CDR3 has 15 amino acids. V lost 4 bases, J lost 8 bases, and 18 bases lay in between. Germline V gene lookup returns CDR1 SGHRS and CDR2 YFSETQ. CDR3 DNA: TGCGCCAGCAGCACACTCCGGGACGGCGTGGAAAAACTGTTTTTT. Translation: CASSTLRDGVEKLFF.

The V and J genes are TRBV7-6 and TRBJ1-4; 8 bases line up with TRBD1. In germline, CDR1 is SGHVS, CDR2 FNYEAQ. Losses at the gene ends were 5 bases for V and 3 bases for J; bases not matched to a gene: 5. The CDR3 sequence is 15 residues long. In nucleotides, the CDR3 is TGTGCCAGCAGCCCTCGGACAGGGTCTAATGAAAAACTGTTTTTT. Its translation is CASSPRTGSNEKLFF.

V usage is TRBV29-1 and J usage is TRBJ1-2; the match to TRBD1 covers 9 bases. This CDR3 spans 14 amino acids. The germline CDR1 and CDR2 sequences are SQVTM and ANQGSEA. V shed 7 bases and J 4 bases; nucleotides not matched to a gene: 10. CDR3 in amino acids: CSAGGGTGPYGYTF. The CDR3 DNA reads as TGCAGCGCAGGCGGGGGGACAGGGCCCTATGGCTACACCTTC.

The CDR3 coding sequence is TGTGCCAGCAGCTTAGCTAGGGGTGCCCTCTCCTACGAGCAGTACTTC. Translating gives CASSLARGALSYEQYF. The genes are TRBV7-9 and TRBJ2-7; a possible D gene is TRBD1 (5 bases). Deletions cut 0 bases from V and 0 bases from J, with 12 bases between. This CDR3 has 16 amino acids. Looked up from germline, CDR1 is SEHNR and CDR2 is FQNEAQ (reference sequence).

The chain has TRBV4-1 and TRBJ1-3, with 10 bases aligning to TRBD1. This CDR3 region has 19 residues. Unmatched junction bases numbered 13, after V lost 1 base and J lost 4 bases. Looked up from germline, CDR1 is MGHRA and CDR2 is YSYEKL. The CDR3 loop reads CASSQARPRTGGQGNTIYF. CDR3 bases: TGCGCCAGCAGCCAAGCGAGGCCTCGGACAGGGGGACAGGGAAACACCATATATTTT.

The genes are TRBV6-5 and TRBJ1-1, with D unresolved. V dropped 10 bases and J dropped 9 bases, with 15 bases sitting between them. The CDR3 is made up of 11 amino acids. Germline-derived CDR1 and CDR2 are MNHEY and SVGAGI. The DNA for the CDR3 is TGTGCCACCCAAGGTGGGGATAAAGCTTTCTTT. Its protein product is CATQGGDKAFF.

The chain recombines TRBV5-1 with TRBJ2-1, with TRBD2 matching over 10 bases. V dropped 2 bases and J dropped 5; count of bases not matched to a gene: 1. The CDR3 consists of 14 residues. Per germline, CDR1 SGHRS and CDR2 YFSETQ. Here the CDR3 reads CASSFLAGDNEQFF. CDR3 coding DNA: TGCGCCAGCAGCTTCCTAGCGGGGGACAATGAGCAGTTCTTC.

V is TRBV11-2 and J is TRBJ1-4; D not resolved. Germline CDR1 and CDR2: SGHAT and FQNNGV. The CDR3 is made up of 17 amino acids. V was clipped by 5 bases and J by 3 bases, with 19 bases between them. The DNA of the CDR3 is TGTGCCAGCAGCCCCCGTGGCTGGGGAAAAGCTAATGAAAAACTGTTTTTT. Translated, it gives CASSPRGWGKANEKLFF. The full variable domain, completed using reference TRBV11-2 and TRBJ1-4, is EAGVAQSPRYKIIEKRQSVAFWCNPISGHATLYWYQQILGQGPKLLIQFQNNGVVDDSQLPKDRFSAERLKGVDSTLKIQPAKLEDSAVYLCASSPRGWGKANEKLFFGSGTQLSVL.

The chain joins TRBV6-5 to TRBJ1-2, with D possibly matching TRBD1 (5 bases). There are 14 residues in the CDR3. The germline CDR1 and CDR2 sequences are MNHEY and SVGAGI. V lost 6 bases, J lost 4 bases, and 15 bases lay in between. CDR3 bases: TGTGCCAGCAGACCTTTCCGGGACTCCTATGGCTACACCTTC. Translated: CASRPFRDSYGYTF.

The CDR3 DNA follows: TGTGCCAGCAGCTTGGTCGGGGGGGCTAGGGAGACCCAGTACTTC. Its translation is CASSLVGGARETQYF. The chain couples TRBV5-4 to TRBJ2-5; TRBD2 matches at 8 bases. With 0 bases clipped from V and 5 bases from J, the junction kept 6 bases outside the gene matches. Germline CDR1 SGHNT, CDR2 YYREEE (reference sequence). The CDR3 has 15 amino acids. Supplemented by reference TRBV5-4 and TRBJ2-5, the full variable domain reads ETGVTQSPTHLIKTRGQQVTLRCSSQSGHNTVSWYQQALGQGPQFIFQYYREEENGRGNFPPRFSGLQFPNYSSELNVNALELDDSALYLCASSLVGGARETQYFGPGTRLLVL.

The rearrangement uses TRBV7-2 and TRBJ2-5, with D possibly being TRBD1 (6 bases). Germline lookup yields CDR1 SGHTA and CDR2 FQGNSA. The CDR3 contains 12 residues. Trimming cost V 5 bases and J 5 bases, with 9 bases left between them. The CDR3 DNA follows: TGTGCCAGCAGCCGAAGGGGGGAGACCCAGTACTTC. It translates to CASSRRGETQYF.

The chain is built from TRBV5-5 and TRBJ2-5, with a possible D match to TRBD1 (6 bases). Trimming took 2 bases from V and 5 from J, leaving 13 bases between them. CDR3 length: 14 residues. From germline, CDR1 is SGHKS and CDR2 YYEKEE (reference sequence). The CDR3 loop is CASSFLQGRETQYF. The CDR3 coding sequence is TGTGCCAGCAGCTTTTTACAGGGCAGGGAGACCCAGTACTTC.

This clone was detected once. The chain combines TRBV7-9 with TRBJ2-3; no clear D gene. CDR3 length: 12 amino acids. Germline V CDR1 and CDR2: SEHNR, FQNEAQ (reference sequence). V lost 1 base, J lost 5 bases, and 4 bases lay in between. The CDR3 sequence is CASSLVRDTQYF. CDR3 nucleotide sequence: TGTGCCAGCAGCTTAGTTCGAGATACGCAGTATTTT. Based on the CDR3 plus reference TRBV7-9 and TRBJ2-3, the full variable domain is DTGVSQNPRHKITKRGQNVTFRCDPISEHNRLYWYRQTLGQGPEFLTYFQNEAQLEKSRLLSDRFSAERPKGSFSTLEIQRTEQGDSAMYLCASSLVRDTQYFGPGTRLTVL.